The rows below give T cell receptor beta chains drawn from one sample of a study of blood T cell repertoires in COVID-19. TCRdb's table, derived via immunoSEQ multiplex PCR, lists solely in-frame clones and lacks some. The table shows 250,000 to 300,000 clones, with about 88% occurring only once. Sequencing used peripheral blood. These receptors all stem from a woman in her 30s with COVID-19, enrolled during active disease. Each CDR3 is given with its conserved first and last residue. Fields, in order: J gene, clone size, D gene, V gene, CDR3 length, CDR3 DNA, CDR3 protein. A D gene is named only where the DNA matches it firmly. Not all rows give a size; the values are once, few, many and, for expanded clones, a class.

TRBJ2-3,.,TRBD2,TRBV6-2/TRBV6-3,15,TGTGCCAGCAGTTTAAGCGGGAGGGACACAGATACGCAGTATTTT,CASSLSGRDTDTQYF
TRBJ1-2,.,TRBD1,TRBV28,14,TGTGCCAGCAGTCCAACTACAGGGGAGGATGGCTACACCTTC,CASSPTTGEDGYTF
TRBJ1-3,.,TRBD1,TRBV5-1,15,TGCGCCAGCAGCGCGGGACAGGGGGCAGGAAACACCATATATTTT,CASSAGQGAGNTIYF
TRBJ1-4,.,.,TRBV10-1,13,TGCGCCAGCAGCGGACAGCTAAATGAAAAACTGTTTTTT,CASSGQLNEKLFF
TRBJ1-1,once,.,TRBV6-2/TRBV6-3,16,TGTGCCAGCAGTTACTCGAGAGACATCATGAACACTGAAGCTTTCTTT,CASSYSRDIMNTEAFF
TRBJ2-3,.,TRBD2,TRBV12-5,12,TGTGCTAGTGGCGCGGGAGGGGGAACGCAGTATTTT,CASGAGGGTQYF
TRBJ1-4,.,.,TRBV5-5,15,TGTGCCAGCAGCTTGGCGGTTTTGTCTAATGAAAAACTGTTTTTT,CASSLAVLSNEKLFF
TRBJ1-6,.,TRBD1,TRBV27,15,TGTGCCAGCACTGTAGGGGGCCCCCCCCATTCACCCCTCCACTTT,CASTVGGPPHSPLHF
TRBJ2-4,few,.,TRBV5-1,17,TGCGCCAGCAGCTGGGATTTACAGGGCGCAGCCAAAAACATTCAGTACTTC,CASSWDLQGAAKNIQYF
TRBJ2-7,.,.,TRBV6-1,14,TGTGCCAGCAGTGAAGCGGGAGAGGTTAACAGCCAGTACTTC,CASSEAGEVNSQYF
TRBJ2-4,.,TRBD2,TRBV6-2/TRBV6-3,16,TGTGCCAGCAGTAAGGCTACTAGCGGGAGAAGGGACATTCAGTACTTC,CASSKATSGRRDIQYF
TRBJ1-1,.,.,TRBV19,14,TGTGCCAGTAGACGGGCCCTCGGGAGCACTGAAGCTTTCTTT,CASRRALGSTEAFF
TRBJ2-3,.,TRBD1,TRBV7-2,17,TGTGCCAGCAAGACAACCGGGGCCAGGGGGATCACAGATACGCAGTATTTT,CASKTTGARGITDTQYF
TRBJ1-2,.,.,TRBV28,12,TGTGCCAGCAGTCTGTTCTCGGGTGGCTACACCTTC,CASSLFSGGYTF
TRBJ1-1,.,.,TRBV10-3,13,TGTGCCATCAGTGACAGGGTTGGGACTGAAGCTTTCTTT,CAISDRVGTEAFF
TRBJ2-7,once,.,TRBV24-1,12,TGTGCCACCCACGGGGGAGCCTACGAGCAGTACTTC,CATHGGAYEQYF
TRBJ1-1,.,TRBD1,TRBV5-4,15,TGTGCCAGCAGCGCCAGGACAGGGGGCCCCACTGAAGCTTTCTTT,CASSARTGGPTEAFF
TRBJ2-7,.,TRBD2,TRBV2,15,TGTGCCAGCGTTGATTATAGCGGGAGAACCAACGAGCAGTACTTC,CASVDYSGRTNEQYF
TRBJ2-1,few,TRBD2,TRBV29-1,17,TGCAGCGTCCTCTCTAGCGGGAAGGGCGGCTCCTACAATGAGCAGTTCTTC,CSVLSSGKGGSYNEQFF
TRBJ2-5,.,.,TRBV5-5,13,TGTGCCAGCAGCTTGACCAGCCAAGAGACCCAGTACTTC,CASSLTSQETQYF
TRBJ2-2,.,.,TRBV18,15,TGTGCCAGCTCACCATCGTCTAGAGGCACCGGGGAGCTGTTTTTT,CASSPSSRGTGELFF
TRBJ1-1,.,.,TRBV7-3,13,TGTGCCAGCAGCTTAATGGGAGGCACTGAAGCTTTCTTT,CASSLMGGTEAFF
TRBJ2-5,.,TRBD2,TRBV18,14,TGTGCCAGCTCACCACCCTACGGGGGGGAGACCCAGTACTTC,CASSPPYGGETQYF
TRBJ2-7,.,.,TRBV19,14,TGTGCCAGTAGTAAGACAGGGAGGCACTACGAGCAGTACTTC,CASSKTGRHYEQYF
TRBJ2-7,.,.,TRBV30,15,TGTGCCTGGAGCCCGGGACAAGGGAGCTCCTACGAGCAGTACTTC,CAWSPGQGSSYEQYF
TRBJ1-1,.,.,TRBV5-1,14,TGCGCCAGCAGCTTGGAGAACGGCCGACTGGGTGCTTTCTTT,CASSLENGRLGAFF
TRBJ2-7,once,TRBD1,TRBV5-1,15,TGCGCCAGCAGCTTGGCGGGACAGGGTGGGTACGAGCAGTACTTC,CASSLAGQGGYEQYF
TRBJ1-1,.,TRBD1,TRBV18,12,TGTGCCAGCTCACCGGGACAGGTCGGAGCTTTCTTT,CASSPGQVGAFF
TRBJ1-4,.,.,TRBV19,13,TGTGCCAGTAGTCCCGTTGTTGGGGGGAAACTGTTTTTT,CASSPVVGGKLFF
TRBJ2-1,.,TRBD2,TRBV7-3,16,TGTGCCAGCAGCTTCTCCGGGACTAGCGGGTCGAATGAGCAGTTCTTC,CASSFSGTSGSNEQFF
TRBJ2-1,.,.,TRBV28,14,TGTGCCAGCAGGATACGGGAGCAGGGGGATGAGCAGTTCTTC,CASRIREQGDEQFF
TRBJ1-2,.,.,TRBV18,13,TGTGCCAGCTCACCACGGGCTGAGTATGGCTACACCTTC,CASSPRAEYGYTF
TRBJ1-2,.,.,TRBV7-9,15,TGTGCCAGCAGCGAGACCGGGGGCGGGGGCTATGGCTACACCTTC,CASSETGGGGYGYTF
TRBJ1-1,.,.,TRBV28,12,TGTGCCTTAAGATGGGGTACAGGTGAAGCTTTCTTT,CALRWGTGEAFF
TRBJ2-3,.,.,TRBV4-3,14,TGCGCCAGCAGCCAAACAGGGGAGGCAGATACGCAGTATTTT,CASSQTGEADTQYF
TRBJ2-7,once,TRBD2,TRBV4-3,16,TGCGCCAGCAGCCAAGATGGACCAGCGGGAGGGCTAAGGCAGTACTTC,CASSQDGPAGGLRQYF
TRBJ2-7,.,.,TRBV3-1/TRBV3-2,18,TGTGCCAGCAGCCACCCCGTTGGGTGGAGCGGACGCCCCTACGAGCAGTACTTC,CASSHPVGWSGRPYEQYF
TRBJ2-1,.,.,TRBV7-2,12,TGTGCCAGCAGAGAACCGGGAACAACACAGTTCTTC,CASREPGTTQFF
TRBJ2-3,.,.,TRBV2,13,TGTGCCAGCAGTTCGACACGCCCGGATACGCAGTATTTT,CASSSTRPDTQYF
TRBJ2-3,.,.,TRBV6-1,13,TGTGCCAGCAGTGAACAAAGGAGTGATACGCAGTATTTT,CASSEQRSDTQYF
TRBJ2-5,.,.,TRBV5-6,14,TGTGCCAGCAGCTCAACCGGAGTCAAAGAGACCCAGTACTTC,CASSSTGVKETQYF
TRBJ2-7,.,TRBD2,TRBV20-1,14,TGCAGTGCTGGTGGACTAGCGGGAGTCTACGAGCAGTACTTC,CSAGGLAGVYEQYF
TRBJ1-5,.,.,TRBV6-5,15,TGTGCCAGCAGTTACTCGATGTCAGGGAATCAGCCCCAGCATTTT,CASSYSMSGNQPQHF
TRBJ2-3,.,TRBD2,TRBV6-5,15,TGTGCCAGCAGTTACCTGGGTGCGGGAGGTCTAACGCAGTATTTT,CASSYLGAGGLTQYF
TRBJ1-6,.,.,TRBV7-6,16,TGTGCCAGCAGCTTAGGATCTCAGGGGCATAATTCACCCCTCCACTTT,CASSLGSQGHNSPLHF
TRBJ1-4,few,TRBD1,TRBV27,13,TGTGCCAGCAGTTGGACAGGGGGTGAAAAACTGTTTTTT,CASSWTGGEKLFF
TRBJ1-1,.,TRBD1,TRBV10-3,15,TGTGCCATCAGTGAGTCGCGGACAGGGTACACTGAAGCTTTCTTT,CAISESRTGYTEAFF
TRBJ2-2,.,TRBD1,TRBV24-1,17,TGTGCCACCAGTGATCTTGGGACAGGGAGAGGCACCGGGGAGCTGTTTTTT,CATSDLGTGRGTGELFF
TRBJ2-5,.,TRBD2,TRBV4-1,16,TGCGCCAGCAGCCGCAGACCGGGACTATCCCAAGAGACCCAGTACTTC,CASSRRPGLSQETQYF
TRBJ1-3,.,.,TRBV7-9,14,TGTGCCAGCAGCTTCCAGGGGCGCATAAACACCATATATTTT,CASSFQGRINTIYF